This passage covers 30 T cell receptor beta chains from one sample sequenced in a study of spatial heterogeneity in lung cancer. MiXCR, applied by TCRdb to the 5' RACE reads, yields one record per CDR3 protein. Among some 40,000 distinct CDR3 sequences, around 5.2% were seen once, and the ten largest hold 20% to 30%. Time point denoted: sample taken at primary tumor resection. The input for sequencing was PBMCs, taken at surgery. Receptor source: a female donor with early-stage non-small cell lung cancer.

This clonotype was observed at least ten times. The chain combines TRBV29-1 with TRBJ2-5; a weak D match, TRBD1 (5 bases). CDR1 and CDR2 from the germline V gene are SQVTM and ANQGSEA. CDR3 length: 14 amino acids. V was cut by 5 bases and J by 1 base, with 14 bases left in between. CDR3: CSVNFYDSQETQYF. CDR3 in DNA: TGCAGCGTTAACTTCTACGACAGCCAAGAGACCCAGTACTTC.

This rearrangement joins TRBV5-6 to TRBJ1-1; D call uncertain. Deletions cut 2 bases from V and 5 bases from J, with 4 bases between. The CDR3 totals 11 residues. CDR1 and CDR2 (germline): SGHDT, YYEEEE. The DNA of the CDR3 is TGTGCCAGCAGCTTAAGGACTGAAGCTTTCTTT. This translates into CASSLRTEAFF.

This clonotype was detected many times. This chain uses TRBV28 with TRBJ1-5; a possible D gene is TRBD1 (5 bases). The CDR3 contains 14 residues. In germline, CDR1 is MDHEN, CDR2 SYDVKM. Trimming stripped 2 bases from V and 1 base from J, with 6 bases between. CDR3 region: CASSLGGSNQPQHF. DNA for the CDR3: TGTGCCAGCAGTTTAGGGGGGAGCAATCAGCCCCAGCATTTT. Full variable domain (missing parts from reference TRBV28 and TRBJ1-5): DVKVTQSSRYLVKRTGEKVFLECVQDMDHENMFWYRQDPGLGLRLIYFSYDVKMKEKGDIPEGYSVSREKKERFSLILESASTNQTSMYLCASSLGGSNQPQHFGDGTRLSIL.

This clonotype was counted many times. This chain links TRBV7-3 with TRBJ2-5; D call uncertain. The length of the CDR3 is 15 residues. Trimming shortened V by 2 bases and J by 5 bases, and 15 bases separated the two germline ends. Per germline, CDR1 SGHTA and CDR2 FQGTGA. As DNA, the CDR3 is TGTGCCAGCAGCTTAGGTTCAGGTTTTGGGGAGACCCAGTACTTC. This sequence encodes CASSLGSGFGETQYF.

This clonotype was counted a few times. The chain joins TRBV7-9 to TRBJ2-2; 10 bases fit TRBD2. V lost 7 bases to trimming and J lost 3 bases; unmatched junction nucleotides: 2. CDR1 is SEHNR, CDR2 FQNEAQ, per germline (reference sequence). CDR3 length equals 14 residues. CDR3 residues: CASIAGGHTGELFF. The CDR3 DNA is TGTGCCAGCATAGCGGGGGGCCACACCGGGGAGCTGTTTTTT.

In its sample, this clonotype was seen a few times. The V and J genes are TRBV5-1 and TRBJ2-2; 9 bases match TRBD2. V was clipped by 3 bases and J by 11 bases; unmatched bases: 11. Germline V gives CDR1 SGHRS, CDR2 YFSETQ. The CDR3 sequence is 15 residues long. CDR3 sequence (DNA): TGCGCCAGCAGCTCAGGATACGGCGGGGGGGCCGAGCTGTTTTTT. Protein sequence: CASSSGYGGGAELFF.

This clonotype was seen more than once but under ten times. The chain employs TRBV12-3 or TRBV12-4 and TRBJ1-1; TRBD1 agrees at 8 bases. The CDR3 loop spans 15 amino acids. V lost 3 bases to trimming and J lost 1 base; unmatched junction nucleotides: 4. The CDR3 nucleotides read TGTGCCAGCAGTTTCGTGACAGGGGCGAACACTGAAGCTTTCTTT. This gives the protein CASSFVTGANTEAFF.

This clonotype appeared many times. The rearrangement links TRBV9 to TRBJ2-4; 7 bases fit TRBD2. The junction had 16 bases not matched to a gene; V was cut back by 4 bases and J by 0 bases. The V gene's germline CDR1 is SGDLS and CDR2 YYNGEE. The CDR3 spans 19 residues. The CDR3 region has the DNA TGTGCCAGCAGCCCACGCATGGGAAGCGGGGTTATAGCCAAAAACATTCAGTACTTC. Protein sequence: CASSPRMGSGVIAKNIQYF.

Many counts were recorded for this clonotype. The chain uses TRBV15 and TRBJ2-3, with no clear D. The CDR3 contains 13 residues. V shed 0 bases and J shed 3 bases, with 4 bases lying between them. Germline CDR1 and CDR2: LNHNV and YYDKDF (reference sequence). The CDR3 nucleotides are TGTGCCACCAGCAGAGATAGGACAGATACGCAGTATTTT. Translation: CATSRDRTDTQYF.

This clonotype was recorded at least ten times. The rearrangement links TRBV30 to TRBJ2-7; TRBD1 matches 8 bases. The CDR3 covers 15 residues. The germline CDR1 and CDR2 sequences are GTSNPN and SVGIG (reference sequence). V shed 4 bases, J shed 0 bases, and the junction held 8 bases outside the gene matches. This CDR3 reads CAWTPRDRLSYEQYF. For the CDR3, the DNA is TGTGCCTGGACCCCCCGGGACAGGCTCTCCTACGAGCAGTACTTC.

The J gene is TRBJ1-2, the V gene TRBV15, with a tentative D call TRBD1 (5 bases). CDR1 is LNHNV, CDR2 YYDKDF, per germline (reference sequence). The germline V and J ends were trimmed by 1 base and 6 bases, with 6 bases remaining between them. The CDR3 has 12 amino acids. CDR3 DNA: TGTGCCACCAGCAGAGGGGGCGATGGCTACACCTTC. This encodes CATSRGGDGYTF.

In regard to this clonotype: A read error is possible here, since a much larger clone lies one base away. V usage is TRBV4-3 and J usage is TRBJ1-1, with TRBD1 matching 7 bases. This CDR3 has 16 amino acids. Germline V gene sequence: CDR1 LGHNA, CDR2 YSLEER. The DNA for the CDR3 is TGCGCCAGCAACCAAGAAGTGACAGGGATAAACACTGAAGCTTTCTTT. It encodes CASNQEVTGINTEAFF.

This clonotype was detected many times. The chain is built from TRBV4-1 and TRBJ1-1; D ambiguous. The CDR3 spans 15 residues. The ends were cut back, 0 bases at V and 0 bases at J, with 8 bases in the middle. CDR1 is MGHRA, CDR2 YSYEKL, per germline. This chain's CDR3 is CASSQEARVNTEAFF. DNA for the CDR3: TGCGCCAGCAGCCAAGAGGCCAGAGTGAACACTGAAGCTTTCTTT.

This clonotype was recorded at least ten times. V is TRBV18 and J is TRBJ1-3, with D tentatively TRBD1 (6 bases). The germline V gene encodes CDR1 KGHSH and CDR2 LQKENI. This CDR3 region has 17 residues. The V end lost 3 bases, the J end lost 2 bases, and 17 bases lay between the germline ends. In DNA, the CDR3 is TGTGCCAGCTCACCGCTACAAGTGACAGGACCTGGAAACACCATATATTTT. It translates to CASSPLQVTGPGNTIYF.

The chain links TRBV6-6 to TRBJ2-1; 8 bases match TRBD2. CDR1 is MNHNY, CDR2 SVGAGI, per germline (reference sequence). The length of the CDR3 is 19 residues. The V segment lost 6 bases and the J segment 6 bases; nucleotides outside the gene matches: 22. The CDR3 reads CASSLRALQLSRGGNEQFF. CDR3 sequence (DNA): TGTGCCAGCAGCCTGAGGGCCTTACAATTGTCCCGGGGGGGCAATGAGCAGTTCTTC.

This clonotype was counted ten times or more. The chain links TRBV19 to TRBJ2-1; TRBD1 aligns across 10 bases. Germline loops: CDR1 LNHDA, CDR2 SQIVND (reference sequence). The CDR3 runs to 17 residues. The trim removed 4 bases at V and 3 bases at J, leaving 9 bases unmatched. The CDR3 DNA reads as TGTGCCAGTAGTACTTTCCGGGACAGGGGCTTCTACAATGAGCAGTTCTTC. Amino acids: CASSTFRDRGFYNEQFF.

This clonotype occurred many times. The rearrangement joins TRBV5-1 to TRBJ2-2, with a tentative D call TRBD2 (6 bases). Deletions cut 7 bases from V and 3 bases from J, with 16 bases between. CDR1 is SGHRS and CDR2 is YFSETQ in the germline V gene. The CDR3 has 15 amino acids. CDR3 DNA: TGCGCCAGCCGATCCCCGGGCGGGGACACCGGGGAGCTGTTTTTT. Protein sequence: CASRSPGGDTGELFF.

The V and J genes are TRBV2 and TRBJ1-4; D might be TRBD1 (5 bases). Germline V CDR1 and CDR2: SNHLY, FYNNEI. The CDR3 has 14 amino acids. V lost 10 bases and J lost 4, with 16 bases in between. The CDR3 DNA is TGTGCCATACGGGGCCGGGCCAGTAATGAAAAACTGTTTTTT. Protein sequence: CAIRGRASNEKLFF.

V and J are TRBV7-3 and TRBJ2-3, with D perhaps being TRBD1 or TRBD2 (6 bases each). The V gene's germline CDR1 is SGHTA and CDR2 FQGTGA. CDR3 length: 19 residues. Trimming removed 2 bases from V and 6 bases from J, with 27 bases in between. The CDR3 region is CASSLGFLSGADWEDTQYF. The CDR3 region has the DNA TGTGCCAGCAGCTTAGGATTTCTTTCGGGGGCCGATTGGGAGGATACGCAGTATTTT.

A note on this clonotype: This sequence may be a read error, since a much larger clone differs from it by one base. The V and J genes are TRBV5-5 and TRBJ1-1, with 10 bases fitting TRBD1. CDR3 length equals 14 residues. Germline loops: CDR1 SGHKS, CDR2 YYEKEE (reference sequence). In nucleotides, the CDR3 is TGTGACAGCACGACAGGGGGCATGAACACTGAAGCTTTCTTT. It encodes CDSTTGGMNTEAFF.

This clonotype was recorded at least ten times. This chain uses TRBV30 with TRBJ1-5; the match to TRBD1 covers 8 bases. J lost 7 bases, V lost 3 bases, and 8 bases had no gene match. This CDR3 is built from 14 residues. Germline V gives CDR1 GTSNPN, CDR2 SVGIG (reference sequence). CDR3 DNA: TGTGCCTGGAGCGCCCGGACAGGGCTGCAGCCCCAGCATTTT. Its protein is CAWSARTGLQPQHF.

This clonotype was detected many times. This chain connects TRBV10-3 to TRBJ2-7; 7 nucleotides line up with TRBD1. The CDR3 has 12 amino acids. The ends lost 6 bases at V and 3 bases at J; junction bases unmatched: 2. Germline V CDR1 and CDR2: ENHRY, SYGVKD. The chain's CDR3 is CAISGTDYEQYF. Here the CDR3 DNA reads TGTGCCATCAGCGGGACAGACTACGAGCAGTACTTC.

This clonotype was seen at least ten times. V is TRBV6-2 or TRBV6-3 and J is TRBJ2-3, with 8 bases identical to TRBD2. Unmatched junction bases numbered 6, after V lost 0 bases and J lost 4 bases. The CDR3 contains 16 residues. Germline CDR1 is MNHEY and CDR2 is SVGEGT. CDR3 residues: CASSYSSGGVSDTQYF. CDR3 nucleotide sequence: TGTGCCAGCAGTTACTCGAGCGGGGGAGTCTCAGATACGCAGTATTTT.

The chain employs TRBV12-3 or TRBV12-4 and TRBJ1-2; 7 bases match TRBD1. This CDR3 contains 18 residues. J gave up 4 bases and V 3 bases, and 17 bases lay outside the gene matches. In nucleotides, the CDR3 is TGTGCCAGCAGTTTGGGCATTAGTAGGACAGGCAACCCCTATGGCTACACCTTC. Translating it yields CASSLGISRTGNPYGYTF.

This clonotype has a handful of counts. This chain joins TRBV19 and TRBJ2-3, with 7 bases aligning to TRBD2. The junction had 7 bases not matched to a gene; V was cut back by 2 bases and J by 2 bases. CDR1 and CDR2 (germline): LNHDA, SQIVND (reference sequence). The CDR3 is 16 residues long. CDR3 bases: TGTGCCAGTAGTATATTAAGCGGGGACTACACAGATACGCAGTATTTT. Encoded protein: CASSILSGDYTDTQYF.

The sample holds many counts of this clonotype. Here the CDR3 DNA reads TGTGCCAGCAGCGTAGATGGTAGGGACAAAAACATTCAGTACTTC. This codes for CASSVDGRDKNIQYF. V is TRBV9 and J is TRBJ2-4; D uncertain. Trimming took off 0 bases at V and 3 bases at J, with 10 bases between the two ends. The CDR3 length is 15 residues. Looked up from germline, CDR1 is SGDLS and CDR2 is YYNGEE. Variable domain in full (rest from reference TRBV9 and TRBJ2-4): DSGVTQTPKHLITATGQRVTLRCSPRSGDLSVYWYQQSLDQGLQFLIQYYNGEERAKGNILERFSAQQFPDLHSELNLSSLELGDSALYFCASSVDGRDKNIQYFGAGTRLSVL.

This clonotype was seen many times. J is TRBJ1-6 and V is TRBV25-1; TRBD1 is a possible D gene (5 bases). Germline-derived CDR1 and CDR2 are MGHDK and SYGVNS. Deletions cut 6 bases from V and 5 bases from J, with 14 bases between. The CDR3 is 15 residues long. CDR3 region: CASRTGDRNNSPLHF. The CDR3 DNA sequence: TGTGCCAGCAGGACGGGAGACAGAAATAATTCACCCCTCCACTTT.

The chain has TRBV4-2 and TRBJ2-3; TRBD2 agrees at 8 bases. Germline assignment: CDR1 LGHNA and CDR2 YNFKEQ. This CDR3 is built from 16 residues. With 0 bases clipped from V and 3 bases from J, the junction kept 5 bases outside the gene matches. The DNA of the CDR3 is TGTGCCAGCAGCCAAGAGTCGACGGGGGGGACAGATACGCAGTATTTT. Amino acids: CASSQESTGGTDTQYF.

Ten or more counts support this clonotype. V is TRBV20-1 and J is TRBJ2-5; D may be TRBD2 (5 bases). The CDR3 runs to 13 residues. V lost 0 bases and J lost 5, with 10 bases in between. Per germline, CDR1 DFQATT and CDR2 SNEGSKA (reference sequence). The CDR3 coding sequence is TGCAGTGCTAGAGAGGCTAGCCTCGAGACCCAGTACTTC. This gives the protein CSAREASLETQYF.

This rearrangement joins TRBV9 to TRBJ1-2; D is ambiguous. The germline V gene encodes CDR1 SGDLS and CDR2 YYNGEE. CDR3 size: 13 residues. V lost 1 base and J 5 bases, leaving 9 bases between the germline ends. The CDR3 region is CASSVPGSYGYTF. CDR3 nucleotides: TGTGCCAGCAGCGTACCCGGCTCTTATGGCTACACCTTC.